This T cell receptor (beta chain) comes out of a study of post-analysis software for immune sequencing data. Study results and limitations: Comparison of patients with controls showed roughly five TRBV segments more frequent in patients, TRBV5-6, TRBV5-1 and TRBV20-1 among them.

A remark on this clonotype: What it binds is unknown.

Per germline, CDR1 SNHLY and CDR2 FYNNEI. V lost 1 base and J lost 4, with 7 bases in between. CDR3 length equals 13 residues. The TCR beta cDNA libraries contained unique molecular identifiers. TCRdb re-derived calls from the PCR reads in MiXCR, one entry per CDR3 protein. The table shows some 700,000 distinct CDR3 sequences, with over 45% occurring only once. Sequenced: blood. The rearrangement joins TRBV2 to TRBJ1-2; no firm D call. The TCR sequence derives from a girl aged 2 to 9 with multiple sclerosis. CDR3 amino acids: CASSEVRFYGYTF. The CDR3 DNA reads as TGTGCCAGCAGTGAAGTGCGATTCTATGGCTACACCTTC.